The T cell receptor beta chain described here comes from a study of CD8 T cells in ankylosing spondylitis. CDR3 length: 16 residues. CDR1 SSHAT and CDR2 FNYEAQ come from the germline V gene (reference sequence). Scientists made TCR beta libraries using quantitative 5'-RACE with molecular barcodes. TCRdb reprocessed the 5' RACE reads via MiXCR and lists one record per CDR3 protein. The sample has 700,000 to 1,000,000 distinct CDR3 sequences; about 10% are singletons. The study's findings and limits: Reactive arthritis synovial fluid and blood were previously reported to contain some motif variants. The study identified a TCR beta motif of under ten highly homologous variants that appeared characteristic of ankylosing spondylitis blood.

This clonotype was picked up many times. Its antigen is not identified. The junction does not match germline at one end; this may be a read error. The chain recombines TRBV7-7 with TRBJ2-1; D unresolved. This sequence originates from a male donor with ankylosing spondylitis. The sample comprised blood, either unsorted or a sorted T cell fraction (not recorded which). CDR3 loop: CASSLSSDSSYNEQFF. CDR3 DNA sequence: TGTGCTAGCAGCCTTAGCTCGGATAGCTCCTACAATGAGCAGTTCTTC. Supplemented by reference TRBV7-7 and TRBJ2-1, the full variable domain reads GAGVSQSPRYKVTKRGQDVTLRCDPISSHATLYWYQQALGQGPEFLTYFNYEAQPDKSGLPSDRFSAERPEGSISTLTIQRTEQRDSAMYRCASSLSSDSSYNEQFFGPGTRLTVL.